The text below deals with one TCR beta chain. TCRdb used MiXCR to reprocess the RT-PCR reads, holding one entry per CDR3 protein. Here the sample spans fewer than 800,000 distinct CDR3 sequences, 12% to 15% being singletons. Trimming removed 4 bases from V and 4 bases from J, with 11 bases in between. This CDR3 has 13 amino acids. Germline V gene data show CDR1 as SGHRS and CDR2 as YFSETQ. Sequenced material: memory CD4+ T cells from blood. This chain uses TRBV5-1 with TRBJ2-5; D remains ambiguous. This sequence originates from a female donor in good health, serving as a healthy control. The DNA for the CDR3 is TGCGCCAGCAGCCACGGAAAGGGAGAGACCCAGTACTTC. This translates into CASSHGKGETQYF.